These 16 T cell receptor beta chains came from one sample sequenced in a study of OX40 agonist ivuxolimab in advanced cancers. Sequencing used immunoSEQ multiplex PCR; TCRdb keeps in-frame clones, though not all of them. The data show just under 85,000 clones, roughly 83% seen once. The sequencing used CD4+ or CD8+ T cells sorted from blood, collected in a trial of the OX40 agonist ivuxolimab. These receptors came from an adult with an advanced solid tumor such as melanoma, head and neck, liver or kidney cancer.

The rearrangement joins TRBV16 to TRBJ2-3; D is perhaps TRBD1 (5 bases). Germline values: CDR1 KGHSY, CDR2 FQNENV. V lost 3 bases and J lost 0, with 19 bases in between. The CDR3 has 18 residues. The CDR3 DNA is TGTGCCAGCAGCCATCCCAGGGATGGCTATCAGAGCACAGATACGCAGTATTTT. Translating it yields CASSHPRDGYQSTDTQYF. Drawing the rest from reference TRBV16 and TRBJ2-3, the complete variable domain is GEEVAQTPKHLVRGEGQKAKLYCAPIKGHSYVFWYQQVLKNEFKFLISFQNENVFDETGMPKERFSAKCLPNSPCSLEIQATKLEDSAVYFCASSHPRDGYQSTDTQYFGPGTRLTVL.

This chain uses TRBV2 with TRBJ2-3, with D unresolved. V was clipped by 3 bases and J by 2 bases, with 9 bases between them. Germline V gene data show CDR1 as SNHLY and CDR2 as FYNNEI. The CDR3 sequence is 14 residues long. CDR3 nucleotides: TGTGCCAGCAGTGATAACAGCTTCACAGATACGCAGTATTTT. This encodes CASSDNSFTDTQYF.

This chain joins TRBV7-8 and TRBJ2-1; 11 positions match TRBD2. Unmatched junction bases numbered 8, after V lost 7 bases and J lost 6 bases. The CDR3 covers 15 residues. Per germline, CDR1 SGHVS and CDR2 FQNEAQ. The CDR3 is CASTRRLAGSNEQFF. The CDR3 nucleotides are TGTGCCAGCACCCGGCGACTAGCGGGGTCCAATGAGCAGTTCTTC.

The J gene is TRBJ2-4, the V gene TRBV7-2; no clear D. The CDR3 spans 11 residues. CDR1 and CDR2 from the germline V gene are SGHTA and FQGNSA. V lost 1 base to trimming and J lost 9 bases, with 4 bases between them. Written as DNA, the CDR3 is TGTGCCAGCAGCTTAGGGGTCATTCAGTACTTC. Protein sequence: CASSLGVIQYF.

This clone was detected only a few times. The chain couples TRBV6-5 to TRBJ1-5; tentatively, D is TRBD1 (6 bases). This CDR3 contains 13 residues. V lost 8 bases and J lost 2, with 10 bases in between. Germline-derived CDR1 and CDR2 are MNHEY and SVGAGI. The chain's CDR3 is CASSPGGNQPQHF. The CDR3, as DNA: TGTGCCAGCTCCCCAGGGGGCAATCAGCCCCAGCATTTT.

The chain carries TRBV23-1 and TRBJ2-7, with no clear D. TRBV23-1 is noted as an ORF with a role that remains uncertain. The CDR3 covers 14 residues. The V and J ends lost 4 bases and 2 bases respectively, with 12 bases between them. The CDR3 loop reads CASSPCRTTYEQYF. As DNA, the CDR3 is TGCGCCAGCAGTCCTTGTAGAACCACCTACGAGCAGTACTTC.

CDR3 loop: CASSERGTGYSPLHF. For the CDR3, the DNA is TGTGCCAGCAGCGAGAGGGGGACAGGGTACTCACCCCTCCACTTT. The V and J genes are TRBV11-2 and TRBJ1-6; TRBD1 matches 9 bases. The V segment lost 5 bases and the J segment 10 bases; nucleotides outside the gene matches: 9. This CDR3 is built from 15 residues. Looked up from germline, CDR1 is SGHAT and CDR2 is FQNNGV.

This clone was counted once. The J gene is TRBJ2-1, the V gene TRBV4-1; D is possibly TRBD1 (6 bases). Trimming took 2 bases from V and 8 from J, leaving 22 bases between them. Looked up from germline, CDR1 is MGHRA and CDR2 is YSYEKL. This CDR3 is built from 17 residues. The DNA of the CDR3 is TGCGCCAGCAGCCAACCAATGGGGGCGGGTGGGGTCCATGAGCAGTTCTTC. Protein: CASSQPMGAGGVHEQFF.

The gene calls are TRBV6-5 and TRBJ1-1, with a tentative D call TRBD1 (6 bases). The CDR3 runs to 14 residues. With 8 bases removed from V and 0 bases from J, the gap between germline ends came to 13 bases. Germline CDR1 is MNHEY and CDR2 is SVGAGI. CDR3 sequence reads: CASARGGMNTEAFF. The CDR3 region has the DNA TGTGCCAGCGCCCGAGGGGGAATGAACACTGAAGCTTTCTTT.

This chain links TRBV16 with TRBJ2-1; TRBD2 matches 9 bases. CDR1 is KGHSY, CDR2 FQNENV, per germline. This CDR3 has 14 residues. The J segment lost 7 bases and the V segment lost 5 bases, leaving 6 bases of the junction unmatched. For the CDR3, the DNA is TGTGCCAGCAGCGGGAGCGGGGGGAGGAATGAGCAGTTCTTC. It codes for CASSGSGGRNEQFF.

This clone has more than one count but fewer than ten. The CDR3 coding sequence is TGTGCCAGCAGCCCCCAACAGGGATTGGAGGGCTACACCTTC. Amino acids: CASSPQQGLEGYTF. The V and J genes are TRBV9 and TRBJ1-2; a possible D gene is TRBD1 (6 bases). V lost 4 bases, J lost 8 bases, and 18 bases lay in between. Per germline, CDR1 SGDLS and CDR2 YYNGEE. CDR3 size: 14 residues.

V is TRBV7-2 and J is TRBJ2-6; D not resolved. The germline gives CDR1 SGHTA, CDR2 FQGNSA. V lost 5 bases and J lost 1, with 12 bases in between. The CDR3 length is 16 residues. CDR3: CASSLHFGSGANVLTF. The CDR3 DNA reads as TGTGCCAGCAGCCTTCACTTTGGGTCTGGGGCCAACGTCCTGACTTTC. The full variable domain, completed using reference TRBV7-2 and TRBJ2-6, is GAGVSQSPSNKVTEKGKDVELRCDPISGHTALYWYRQSLGQGLEFLIYFQGNSAPDKSGLPSDRFSAERTGGSVSTLTIQRTQQEDSAVYLCASSLHFGSGANVLTFGAGSRLTVL.

This clone was seen only once. This chain connects TRBV5-1 to TRBJ1-1; 7 nucleotides align to TRBD1. This CDR3 comprises 15 residues. Looked up from germline, CDR1 is SGHRS and CDR2 is YFSETQ. V lost 1 base and J lost 5; bases outside the gene matches: 8. CDR3 region: CASSLLGQGETEAFF. The CDR3 bases are TGCGCCAGCAGCTTGCTAGGCCAGGGGGAAACTGAAGCTTTCTTT.

V and J are TRBV2 and TRBJ2-5; 11 nucleotides line up with TRBD2. The CDR3 spans 13 residues. Per germline, CDR1 SNHLY and CDR2 FYNNEI. J lost 3 bases, V lost 9 bases, and 3 bases had no gene match. This CDR3 reads CARPGLAEETQYF. In DNA, the CDR3 is TGTGCCAGGCCGGGACTAGCGGAAGAGACCCAGTACTTC. Based on the CDR3 plus reference TRBV2 and TRBJ2-5, the full variable domain is EPEVTQTPSHQVTQMGQEVILRCVPISNHLYFYWYRQILGQKVEFLVSFYNNEISEKSEIFDDQFSVERPDGSNFTLKIRSTKLEDSAMYFCARPGLAEETQYFGPGTRLLVL.

The chain uses TRBV9 and TRBJ2-5; possibly TRBD2 for D (5 bases). CDR1 and CDR2 (germline): SGDLS, YYNGEE. Trimming pared 1 base from V and 1 base from J, leaving 8 bases between. The CDR3 extends over 14 amino acids. In nucleotides, the CDR3 is TGTGCCAGCAGCGTATTAAGCGGCCAAGAGACCCAGTACTTC. It yields the protein CASSVLSGQETQYF.

The CDR3 sequence is CASRGRDRGQPQHF. In nucleotides, the CDR3 is TGTGCCAGCAGGGGGCGGGACAGGGGTCAGCCCCAGCATTTT. The rearrangement uses TRBV6-4 and TRBJ1-5; TRBD1 agrees at 10 bases. Germline loops: CDR1 MRHNA, CDR2 SNTAGT. The V gene end was trimmed by 6 bases and the J gene end by 6 bases; junction bases not matched to a gene: 5. The CDR3 is 14 amino acids.